The present T cell receptor (beta chain) was sequenced within a study of T cells in localized non-small cell lung cancer. Study-wide findings and caveats: Prolonged overall survival went with higher T cell density in the blood.

Assay used: immunoSEQ multiplex PCR; TCRdb lists only in-frame clones, some missing. The table lists roughly 7,800 clones, about 94% of them singletons. Trimming removed 0 bases from V and 5 bases from J, with 11 bases in between. Germline V gene lookup returns CDR1 SGHRS and CDR2 YFSETQ. The CDR3 consists of 14 residues. On this clone: No antigen is known for it.

The input for sequencing was peripheral blood, taken before any cancer treatment. The receptor's source is a woman aged 35 to 70 with stage I lung adenocarcinoma. The chain couples TRBV5-1 to TRBJ1-1; TRBD1 is a possible D gene (5 bases). The CDR3 coding sequence is TGCGCCAGCAGCTTGGCAGGGTGGAGTACTGAAGCTTTCTTT. Translated, it gives CASSLAGWSTEAFF.